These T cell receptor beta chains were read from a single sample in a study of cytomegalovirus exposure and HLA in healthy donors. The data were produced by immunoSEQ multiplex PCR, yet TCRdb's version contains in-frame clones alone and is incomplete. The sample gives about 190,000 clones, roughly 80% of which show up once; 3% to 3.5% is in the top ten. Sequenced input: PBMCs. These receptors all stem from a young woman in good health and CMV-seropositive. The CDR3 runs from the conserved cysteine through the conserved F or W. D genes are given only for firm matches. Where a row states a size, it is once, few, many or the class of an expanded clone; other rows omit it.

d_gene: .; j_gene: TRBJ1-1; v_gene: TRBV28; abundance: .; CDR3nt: TGTGCCAGCAGTTTAGGAGGGACCGGGAACACTGAAGCTTTCTTT; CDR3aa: CASSLGGTGNTEAFF
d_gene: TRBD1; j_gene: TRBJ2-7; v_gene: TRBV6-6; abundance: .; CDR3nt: TGTGCCAGCAGTCTCAGGGGGCACTCCTACGAGCAGTACTTC; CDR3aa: CASSLRGHSYEQYF
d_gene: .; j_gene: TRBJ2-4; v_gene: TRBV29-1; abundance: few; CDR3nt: TGCAGCGTTGAAGGACTACTAGCCAAAAACATTCAGTACTTC; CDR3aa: CSVEGLLAKNIQYF
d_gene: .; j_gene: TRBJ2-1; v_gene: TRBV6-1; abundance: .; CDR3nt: TGTGCCAGCAGTGACGGCGGGTACTTGAGGAGTGAGCAGTTCTTC; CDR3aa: CASSDGGYLRSEQFF
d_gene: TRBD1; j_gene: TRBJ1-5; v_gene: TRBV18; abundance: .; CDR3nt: TGTGCCAGCTCGGACAGGCGAGGGAATCAGCCCCAGCATTTT; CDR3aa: CASSDRRGNQPQHF
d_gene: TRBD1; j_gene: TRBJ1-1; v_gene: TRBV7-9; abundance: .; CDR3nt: TGTGCCAGCAGCACCAGGACAGGGAGGGGAAACACTGAAGCTTTCTTT; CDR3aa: CASSTRTGRGNTEAFF
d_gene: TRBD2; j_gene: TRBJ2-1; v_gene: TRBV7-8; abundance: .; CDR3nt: TGTGCCAGCAGCGTCGGGACTAGCGGTTACAATGAGCAGTTCTTC; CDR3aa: CASSVGTSGYNEQFF
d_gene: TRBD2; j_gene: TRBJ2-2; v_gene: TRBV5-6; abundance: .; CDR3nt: TGTGCCAGCAGCTTGGACCTAGCGGGCACCGGGGAGCTGTTTTTT; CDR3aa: CASSLDLAGTGELFF
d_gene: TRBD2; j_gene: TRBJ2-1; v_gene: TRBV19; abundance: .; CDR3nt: TGTGCCAGTAGTGCCTCTAGCGGGAGCGTTAATGAGCAGTTCTTC; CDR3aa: CASSASSGSVNEQFF
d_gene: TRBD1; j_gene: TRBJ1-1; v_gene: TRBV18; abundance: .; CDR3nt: TGTGCCAGCTCACCGACAGGGGGGAACACTGAAGCTTTCTTT; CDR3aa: CASSPTGGNTEAFF
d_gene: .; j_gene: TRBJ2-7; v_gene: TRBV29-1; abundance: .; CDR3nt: TGCAGCGTCGGTACAGGGTGGAACGAGCAGTACTTC; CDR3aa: CSVGTGWNEQYF
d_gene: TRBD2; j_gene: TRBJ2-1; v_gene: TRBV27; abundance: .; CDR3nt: TGTGCCAGCAGTTCCGGACTAGCGGGATCCGATGAGCAGTTCTTC; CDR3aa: CASSSGLAGSDEQFF
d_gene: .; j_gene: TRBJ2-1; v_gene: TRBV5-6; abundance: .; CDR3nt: TGTGCCAGCAGCTTGAGATGGAGATACAATGAGCAGTTCTTC; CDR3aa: CASSLRWRYNEQFF
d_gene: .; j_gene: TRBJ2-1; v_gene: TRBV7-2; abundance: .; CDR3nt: TGTGCCAGCAGCCGCGAGAATACCTACAATGAGCAGTTCTTC; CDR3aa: CASSRENTYNEQFF
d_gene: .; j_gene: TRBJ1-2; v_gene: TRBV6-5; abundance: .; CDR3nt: TGTGCCAGCAGTTACGGGCAGCAAGACGATGGCTACACCTTC; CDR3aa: CASSYGQQDDGYTF
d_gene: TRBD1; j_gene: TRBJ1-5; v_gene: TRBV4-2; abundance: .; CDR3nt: TGTGCCAGCAGCCCGCCTGGGACAGTACCTTTCCAGCCCCAGCATTTT; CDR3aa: CASSPPGTVPFQPQHF
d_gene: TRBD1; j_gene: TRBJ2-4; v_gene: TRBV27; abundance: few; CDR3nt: TGTGCCAGCAGGCCGACAGGGCAAAACATTCAGTACTTC; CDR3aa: CASRPTGQNIQYF
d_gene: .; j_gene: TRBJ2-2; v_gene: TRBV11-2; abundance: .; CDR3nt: TGTGCCAGCAGGAGCGGCACCGGGGAGCTGTTTTTT; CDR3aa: CASRSGTGELFF
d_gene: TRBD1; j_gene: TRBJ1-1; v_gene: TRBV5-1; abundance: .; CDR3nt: TGCGCCAGCAGCATTTCCTGGACAGGGGGCACTGAAGCTTTCTTT; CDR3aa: CASSISWTGGTEAFF
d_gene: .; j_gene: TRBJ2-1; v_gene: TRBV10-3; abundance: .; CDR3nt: TGTGCCATCAGTGACCCAAGGGGTCACAGTGAGCAGTTCTTC; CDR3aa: CAISDPRGHSEQFF
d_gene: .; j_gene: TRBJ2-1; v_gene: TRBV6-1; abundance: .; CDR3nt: TGTGCCAGCAGTTTACAGACCCGGTCTCATGAGCAGTTCTTC; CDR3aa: CASSLQTRSHEQFF
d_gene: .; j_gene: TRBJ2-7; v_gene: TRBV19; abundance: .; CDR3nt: TGTGCCAGTAGCTTCGGGACACCTACATACGAGCAGTACTTC; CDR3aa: CASSFGTPTYEQYF
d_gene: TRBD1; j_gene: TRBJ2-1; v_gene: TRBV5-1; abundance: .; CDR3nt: TGCGCCAGCAGCTCCGACAGGGCCAATGAGCAGTTCTTC; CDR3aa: CASSSDRANEQFF
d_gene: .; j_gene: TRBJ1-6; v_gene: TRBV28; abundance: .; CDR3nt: TGTGCCAGCAGACCCTCGGGGTTTACACCCCTCCACTTT; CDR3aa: CASRPSGFTPLHF
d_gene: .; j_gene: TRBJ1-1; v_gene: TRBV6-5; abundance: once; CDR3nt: TGTGCCAGCAGTTACCAGGGTATGAACACTGAAGCTTTCTTT; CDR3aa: CASSYQGMNTEAFF
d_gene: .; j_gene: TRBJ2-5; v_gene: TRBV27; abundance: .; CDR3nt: TGTGCCAGCAGTGTGGACCGGAGGGAGACCCAGTACTTC; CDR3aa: CASSVDRRETQYF
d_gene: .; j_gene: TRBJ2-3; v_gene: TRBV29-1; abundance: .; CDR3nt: TGCAGCGTGCTCCCGACAGCTAGCACAGATACGCAGTATTTT; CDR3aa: CSVLPTASTDTQYF
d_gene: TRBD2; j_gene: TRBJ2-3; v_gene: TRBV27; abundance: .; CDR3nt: TGTGCCAGCACCGGGACTAGCGGGACGCTTTACACAGATACGCAGTATTTT; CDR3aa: CASTGTSGTLYTDTQYF
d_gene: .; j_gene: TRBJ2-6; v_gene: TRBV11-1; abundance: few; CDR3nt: TGTGCCAGCAGCTTGGGGGGGCCCTCTGGGGCCAACGTCCTGACTTTC; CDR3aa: CASSLGGPSGANVLTF
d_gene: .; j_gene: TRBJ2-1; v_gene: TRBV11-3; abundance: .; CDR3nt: TGTGCCAGCAGCTTACGGTCCTACAATGAGCAGTTCTTC; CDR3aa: CASSLRSYNEQFF
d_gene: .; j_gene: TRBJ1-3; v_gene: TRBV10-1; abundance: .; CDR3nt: TGCGCCAGCAGTCCCGTCGTGGGAGACTCTGGAAACACCATATATTTT; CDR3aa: CASSPVVGDSGNTIYF
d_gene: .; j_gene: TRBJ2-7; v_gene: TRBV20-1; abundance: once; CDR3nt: TGCAGTGCTAGTGATTTACAGGAGCAGTACTTC; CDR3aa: CSASDLQEQYF
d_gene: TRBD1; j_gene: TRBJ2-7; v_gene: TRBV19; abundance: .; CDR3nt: TGTGCCAGTAGTATGGGGACAGGGAACGAGCAGTACTTC; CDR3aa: CASSMGTGNEQYF
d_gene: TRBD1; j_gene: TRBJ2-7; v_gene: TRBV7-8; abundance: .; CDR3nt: TGTGCCAGCAGCTTCTCCGGAGACAGGGGGCGGTACGAGCAGTACTTC; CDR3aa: CASSFSGDRGRYEQYF
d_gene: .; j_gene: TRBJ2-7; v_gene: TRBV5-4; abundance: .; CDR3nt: TGTGCCAGCAGCTTAGGAACGGGAGTCTTAAGGCACGAGCAGTACTTC; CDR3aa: CASSLGTGVLRHEQYF
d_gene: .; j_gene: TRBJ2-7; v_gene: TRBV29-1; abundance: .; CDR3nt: TGCAGCGTTTTGGACAGCTCCTACGAGCAGTACTTC; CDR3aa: CSVLDSSYEQYF
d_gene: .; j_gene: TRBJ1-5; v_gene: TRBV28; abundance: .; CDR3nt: TGTGCCAGCAGCTCGGCGGGGGAAGTGGGTCAGCCCCAGCATTTT; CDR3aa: CASSSAGEVGQPQHF
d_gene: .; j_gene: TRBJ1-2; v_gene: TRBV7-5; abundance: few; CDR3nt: TGTGTCAGAAGCTTAAATCCTCCAGGGGGCGAGACTAACTATGGCTACACCTTC; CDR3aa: CVRSLNPPGGETNYGYTF
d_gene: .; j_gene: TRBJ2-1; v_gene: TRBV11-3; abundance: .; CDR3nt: TGTGCCAGCAGCGGCGGGCGGAATGAGCAGTTCTTC; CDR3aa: CASSGGRNEQFF
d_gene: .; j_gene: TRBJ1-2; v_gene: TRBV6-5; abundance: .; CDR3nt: TGTGCCAGCTTGGCGAGGGCTCGCGACTATGGCTACACCTTC; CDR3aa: CASLARARDYGYTF
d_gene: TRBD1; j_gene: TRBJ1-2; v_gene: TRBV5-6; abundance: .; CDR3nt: TGTGCCAGCACCACGTCGGGACAGGGGGGCTCGGGCTACACCTTC; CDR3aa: CASTTSGQGGSGYTF
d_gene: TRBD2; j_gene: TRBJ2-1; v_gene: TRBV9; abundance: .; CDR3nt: TGTGCCAGCAGCGCCGCGGGACTAGCGGGAAGGGGGTCCTACAATGAGCAGTTCTTC; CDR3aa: CASSAAGLAGRGSYNEQFF
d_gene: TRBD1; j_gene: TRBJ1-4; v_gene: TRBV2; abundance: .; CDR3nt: TGTGCCAGCAGTGAAGAGGCAGGGGGCGCGAGAAAACTGTTTTTT; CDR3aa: CASSEEAGGARKLFF
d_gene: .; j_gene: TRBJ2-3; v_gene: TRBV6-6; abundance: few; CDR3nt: TGTGCCAGCAGGTCGCCGGAGCGGAGGGGGGGAGATACGCAGTATTTT; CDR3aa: CASRSPERRGGDTQYF
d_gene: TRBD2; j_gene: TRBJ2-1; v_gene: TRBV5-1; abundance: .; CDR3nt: TGCGCCAGCAGCTCGGGACTAGCGGCATACAATGAGCAGTTCTTC; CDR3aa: CASSSGLAAYNEQFF
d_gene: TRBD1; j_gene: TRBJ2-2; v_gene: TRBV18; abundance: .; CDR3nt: TGTGCCAGCTCACTGCGCCGGGACAGAAGCTCGAACACCGGGGAGCTGTTTTTT; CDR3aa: CASSLRRDRSSNTGELFF